Shown below are 25 T cell receptor beta chains from a single sample sequenced in a study of blood T cells in healthy people across ages (dated by TCRdb to 2015 to 2017). Preparation of the library involved 5' RACE. Sequencing took place on an Illumina HiSeq 2500. A second roughly 7 to 12 cycle PCR used a sample-barcoded 5' primer and a J-beta primer mix. The public sequencing data were trimmed at Q25 with fastp and processed into clonotypes with MiXCR by TCRdb, which kept only in-frame beta chains. Here each entry gathers all rows of one CDR3 protein and keeps the most common genes and DNA. In this sample the table shows some 800,000 distinct CDR3 sequences, 40% to 50% of which occur a single time. The ten largest account for about a fifth of the sample. Input material: blood. The receptors come from a man aged 60 to 75 in good health.

The chain links TRBV27 to TRBJ1-1; 11 bases line up with TRBD1. Losses at the gene ends were 8 bases for V and 3 bases for J; bases not matched to a gene: 11. Germline-derived CDR1 and CDR2 are MNHEY and SMNVEV (reference sequence). The CDR3 is 16 residues long. Here the CDR3 DNA reads TGTGCCAGCGCCCTCACGGACAGGGGGCAATACACTGAAGCTTTCTTT. This codes for CASALTDRGQYTEAFF.

This clonotype was observed a few times. CDR3 coding DNA: TGTGCCAGCAGCCCTGCATTGGGCCCCTCCTACGAGCAGTACTTC. It encodes CASSPALGPSYEQYF. The V and J genes are TRBV7-2 and TRBJ2-7; D gene unclear. Germline CDR1 reads SGHTA; CDR2 reads FQGNSA. The CDR3 has 15 amino acids. Trimming took off 5 bases at V and 0 bases at J, with 14 bases between the two ends.

This chain links TRBV5-6 with TRBJ2-1; D is ambiguous. The CDR3 has 12 amino acids. Trimming cost V 2 bases and J 12 bases, with 12 bases left between them. Germline CDR1 SGHDT, CDR2 YYEEEE. For the CDR3, the DNA is TGTGCCAGCAGCTTCGGTGAAGCCGGGCAGTTCTTC. Amino acid sequence: CASSFGEAGQFF.

This clonotype was seen a single time. The V gene is TRBV28, the J gene TRBJ2-5; 7 positions agree with TRBD1. Trimming removed 7 bases from V and 4 bases from J; junction bases left unmatched: 6. The CDR3 is made up of 13 amino acids. Germline lookup yields CDR1 MDHEN and CDR2 SYDVKM. The CDR3 region has the DNA TGTGCCAGCATCGAGGCAGGGGGAGAGACCCAGTACTTC. Its protein product is CASIEAGGETQYF.

V and J are TRBV28 and TRBJ2-7, with a tentative D call TRBD2 (6 bases). Germline V gives CDR1 MDHEN, CDR2 SYDVKM. The CDR3 is 16 residues long. V gave up 2 bases and J gave up 0 bases, with 14 bases separating them. The CDR3 region has the DNA TGTGCCAGCAGTTTACGGGGGACCATGAGCTCCTACGAGCAGTACTTC. Amino acids: CASSLRGTMSSYEQYF.

This clonotype was recorded once. Its ends do not fully match the called genes, so a read error is possible. This sequence joins TRBV20-1 and TRBJ2-5; D may be TRBD2 (5 bases). Per the germline V gene, CDR1 is DFQATT and CDR2 is SNEGSKA (reference sequence). This CDR3 region has 15 residues. In DNA form, the CDR3 reads TGCAGTACTAGAGCCCAGACCACAAACCAAGAGACCCAGTACTTC. This encodes CSTRAQTTNQETQYF.

The rearrangement uses TRBV15 and TRBJ2-7; maybe TRBD1 (6 bases). Trimming removed 1 base from V and 10 bases from J, with 29 bases in between. The germline V gene encodes CDR1 LNHNV and CDR2 YYDKDF (reference sequence). The CDR3 covers 18 residues. The CDR3 reads CATSRVDSSKTGLGDQYF. DNA for the CDR3: TGTGCCACCAGCAGAGTCGACTCATCTAAAACAGGGCTAGGGGATCAGTACTTC.

CDR3: CASSEVSSYNEQFF. In DNA, the CDR3 is TGTGCCAGCAGCGAGGTCAGCTCCTACAATGAGCAGTTCTTC. The rearrangement uses TRBV11-3 and TRBJ2-1; D call uncertain. The germline V gene encodes CDR1 SGHNT and CDR2 YENEEA. Trimming took off 5 bases at V and 0 bases at J, with 8 bases between the two ends. The CDR3 runs 14 residues.

The chain recombines TRBV27 with TRBJ2-1; 7 nucleotides match TRBD1. The CDR3 is 14 residues long. Per germline, CDR1 MNHEY and CDR2 SMNVEV (reference sequence). V lost 5 bases to trimming and J lost 7 bases; unmatched junction nucleotides: 8. CDR3 in DNA: TGTGCCAGCAGTCCATACAGGGGAACGAATGAGCAGTTCTTC. It translates to CASSPYRGTNEQFF.

The chain carries TRBV4-3 and TRBJ2-1; TRBD2 agrees at 9 bases. Looked up from germline, CDR1 is LGHNA and CDR2 is YSLEER. This CDR3 is built from 19 residues. The trim removed 1 base at V and 7 bases at J, leaving 17 bases unmatched. CDR3: CASSQGRWRGGRGGNEQFF. The CDR3 nucleotides read TGCGCCAGCAGCCAAGGCCGGTGGCGGGGGGGCCGAGGAGGGAATGAGCAGTTCTTC.

The rearrangement links TRBV29-1 to TRBJ1-2; tentatively, D is TRBD1 (5 bases). CDR3 length equals 13 residues. CDR1 SQVTM and CDR2 ANQGSEA come from the germline V gene. V shed 2 bases and J shed 0 bases, with 7 bases lying between them. The CDR3 nucleotides read TGCAGCGTTGAACGACAGACTAACTATGGCTACACCTTC. Its protein product is CSVERQTNYGYTF.

This clonotype occurred a few times. The chain uses TRBV10-3 and TRBJ1-2; no firm D call. V dropped 10 bases and J dropped 6 bases, with 12 bases sitting between them. Germline V gene data show CDR1 as ENHRY and CDR2 as SYGVKD. The CDR3 consists of 11 residues. CDR3 bases: TGTGCCACTTCTGATGGGGATGGCTACACCTTC. Encoded protein: CATSDGDGYTF.

The V gene is TRBV5-6, the J gene TRBJ2-1; D gene uncertain. The germline gives CDR1 SGHDT, CDR2 YYEEEE. Trimming took 2 bases from V and 12 from J, leaving 15 bases between them. The length of the CDR3 is 13 residues. The CDR3 DNA reads as TGTGCCAGCAGCTTTGGTGTGGGTGACGGGCAGTTCTTC. This gives the protein CASSFGVGDGQFF.

The chain carries TRBV20-1 and TRBJ2-7; either TRBD1 or TRBD2 may supply D (5 bases each). CDR3 size: 15 residues. V was trimmed by 1 base and J by 6 bases, leaving 19 bases between them. Germline CDR1 reads DFQATT; CDR2 reads SNEGSKA (reference sequence). The CDR3 DNA sequence: TGCAGTGCTAGAGGGGACCGGGGACCTCTGAGCGAGCAGTACTTC. It is translated as CSARGDRGPLSEQYF.

The chain employs TRBV30 and TRBJ1-2; 9 bases fit TRBD1. This CDR3 has 19 residues. Germline trimming cut 1 base from V and 8 bases from J; bases unmatched to any gene: 23. Germline lookup yields CDR1 GTSNPN and CDR2 SVGIG (reference sequence). CDR3 in DNA: TGTGCCTGGAGTGGGCGTACCCTGACATCGGGACAGGGTGGATGGGGCTACACCTTC. It codes for CAWSGRTLTSGQGGWGYTF. Drawing the rest from reference TRBV30 and TRBJ1-2, the complete variable domain is SQTIHQWPATLVQPVGSPLSLECTVEGTSNPNLYWYRQAAGRGLQLLFYSVGIGQISSEVPQNLSASRPQDRQFILSSKKLLLSDSGFYLCAWSGRTLTSGQGGWGYTFGSGTRLTVV.

The chain recombines TRBV28 with TRBJ2-1; TRBD2 aligns across 7 bases. The V and J ends lost 8 bases and 4 bases, in that order; junction bases with no gene match: 11. The CDR3 spans 15 residues. Per germline, CDR1 MDHEN and CDR2 SYDVKM. As DNA, the CDR3 is TGTGCCAGCGGAAAAGCGGGGACCCTGTACAATGAGCAGTTCTTC. This translates into CASGKAGTLYNEQFF.

This clonotype was seen just once. A junction boundary mismatches the germline segment, possibly from a read error. The chain combines TRBV2 with TRBJ2-1; unclear D gene. The CDR3 is 11 amino acids. Germline-derived CDR1 and CDR2 are SNHLY and FYNNEI. CDR3 protein: CASRDPNGQFF. Written as DNA, the CDR3 is TGTGCCAGCAGGGACCCCAATGGGCAGTTCTTC.

This clonotype was seen repeatedly, ten times or more. This chain connects TRBV6-2 or TRBV6-3 to TRBJ1-6; D remains ambiguous. Trimming removed 0 bases at V and 10 bases at J, with 16 bases between. The CDR3 covers 16 residues. Germline-derived CDR1 and CDR2 are MNHEY and SVGEGT. The CDR3 nucleotides are TGTGCCAGCAGTTACTCGATCTTCCGGGGAGGATCACCCCTCCACTTT. The encoded protein is CASSYSIFRGGSPLHF.

V gene TRBV20-1 combines with J gene TRBJ2-7; 8 bases match TRBD1. Germline V gene data show CDR1 as DFQATT and CDR2 as SNEGSKA (reference sequence). The length of the CDR3 is 13 residues. After removal of 5 bases from V and 6 bases from J, the junction contained 9 bases not matched to a gene. The CDR3, as DNA: TGCAGTGCTCGCGAGACAGGGGCAGGCGAGCAGTACTTC. This encodes CSARETGAGEQYF.

V and J are TRBV6-6 and TRBJ1-2, with 9 bases that match TRBD1. V shed 5 bases, J shed 9 bases, and the junction held 10 bases outside the gene matches. Germline CDR1 and CDR2: MNHNY and SVGAGI (reference sequence). The CDR3 length is 14 residues. CDR3 loop: CASSPPGQGSSYTF. The CDR3 DNA sequence: TGTGCCAGCAGTCCTCCGGGACAGGGATCTAGCTACACCTTC.

This clonotype was seen a handful of times. This sequence joins TRBV7-2 and TRBJ1-6; no firm D call. CDR3 length: 14 residues. The V gene's germline CDR1 is SGHTA and CDR2 FQGNSA. The V gene lost 0 bases and the J gene lost 13 bases, with 13 bases spanning the gap. DNA of the CDR3: TGTGCCAGCAGCTTAGCGTCGGGGAGTCCCCCCCTCCACTTT. This encodes CASSLASGSPPLHF.

CDR3 sequence (DNA): TGTGCCAGCAGCCTCGGAGGGGGTCTACCTGGCTACACCTTC. Its translation: CASSLGGGLPGYTF. V gene TRBV14 combines with J gene TRBJ1-2; weak D call: TRBD1 (6 bases). Germline assignment: CDR1 SGHDN and CDR2 FVKESK. The CDR3 is 14 amino acids. Trimming removed 4 bases from V and 7 bases from J, with 16 bases in between.

This chain links TRBV20-1 with TRBJ1-5; 12 nucleotides align to TRBD1. CDR3 length equals 17 residues. Germline lookup yields CDR1 DFQATT and CDR2 SNEGSKA (reference sequence). With 1 base clipped from V and 2 bases from J, the junction kept 6 bases outside the gene matches. The CDR3 DNA sequence: TGCAGTGCTAGAGGGGGACAGGGGGCATGGGGCAATCAGCCCCAGCATTTT. Its translation is CSARGGQGAWGNQPQHF.

The chain joins TRBV5-6 to TRBJ2-1; D is unclear. Germline assignment: CDR1 SGHDT and CDR2 YYEEEE. This CDR3 is built from 14 residues. The V end was cut by 4 bases, the J end by 5 bases, with 13 bases between. CDR3 sequence: CASSKDPVNNEQFF. DNA of the CDR3: TGTGCCAGCAGCAAGGACCCCGTCAACAATGAGCAGTTCTTC.

V usage is TRBV12-3 or TRBV12-4 and J usage is TRBJ2-7; 8 nucleotides align to TRBD2. J lost 6 bases, V lost 5 bases, and 9 bases had no gene match. CDR3 length: 14 residues. Here the CDR3 DNA reads TGTGCCAGCAGTGTCTCAAGCGGGGGTAGCGAGCAGTACTTC. Translating it yields CASSVSSGGSEQYF.